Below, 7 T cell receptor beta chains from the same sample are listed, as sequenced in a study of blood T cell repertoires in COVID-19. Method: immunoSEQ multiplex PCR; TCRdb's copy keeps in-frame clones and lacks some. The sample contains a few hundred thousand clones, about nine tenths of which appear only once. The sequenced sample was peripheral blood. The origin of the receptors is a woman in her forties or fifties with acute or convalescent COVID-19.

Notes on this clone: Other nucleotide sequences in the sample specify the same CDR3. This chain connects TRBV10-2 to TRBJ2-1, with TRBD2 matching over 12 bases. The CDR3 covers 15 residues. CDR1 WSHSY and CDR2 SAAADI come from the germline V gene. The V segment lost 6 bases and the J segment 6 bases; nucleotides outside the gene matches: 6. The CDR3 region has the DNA TGCGCCAGCAGGGAGCTAGCGGGGGGGAGCAATGAGCAGTTCTTC. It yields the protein CASRELAGGSNEQFF.

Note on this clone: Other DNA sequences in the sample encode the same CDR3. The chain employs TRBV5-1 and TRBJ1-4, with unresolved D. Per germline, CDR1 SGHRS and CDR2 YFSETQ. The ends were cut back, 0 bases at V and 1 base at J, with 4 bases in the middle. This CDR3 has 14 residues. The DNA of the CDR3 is TGCGCCAGCAGCTTGGGAGGAACTAATGAAAAACTGTTTTTT. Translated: CASSLGGTNEKLFF.

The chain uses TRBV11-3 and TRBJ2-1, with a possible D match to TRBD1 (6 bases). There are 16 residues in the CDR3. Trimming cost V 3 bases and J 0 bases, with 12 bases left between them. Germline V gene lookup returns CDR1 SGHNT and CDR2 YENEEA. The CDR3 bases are TGTGCCAGCAGCTTTGGGGGCGACAGCTCCTACAATGAGCAGTTCTTC. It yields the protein CASSFGGDSSYNEQFF. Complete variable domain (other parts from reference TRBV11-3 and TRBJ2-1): EAGVVQSPRYKIIEKKQPVAFWCNPISGHNTLYWYLQNLGQGPELLIRYENEEAVDDSQLPKDRFSAERLKGVDSTLKIQPAELGDSAVYLCASSFGGDSSYNEQFFGPGTRLTVL.

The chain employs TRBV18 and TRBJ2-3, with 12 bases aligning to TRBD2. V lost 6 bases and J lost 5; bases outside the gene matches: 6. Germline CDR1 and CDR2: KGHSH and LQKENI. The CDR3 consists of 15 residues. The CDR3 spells CASSQTSGREDTQYF. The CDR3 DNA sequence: TGTGCCAGCTCCCAGACTAGCGGGAGAGAAGATACGCAGTATTTT.

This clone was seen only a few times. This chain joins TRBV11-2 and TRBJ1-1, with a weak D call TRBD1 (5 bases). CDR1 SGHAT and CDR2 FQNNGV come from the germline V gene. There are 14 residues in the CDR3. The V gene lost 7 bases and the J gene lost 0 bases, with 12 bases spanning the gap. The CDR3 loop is CASTPSRVNTEAFF. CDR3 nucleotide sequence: TGTGCCAGCACCCCGAGCAGGGTGAACACTGAAGCTTTCTTT.

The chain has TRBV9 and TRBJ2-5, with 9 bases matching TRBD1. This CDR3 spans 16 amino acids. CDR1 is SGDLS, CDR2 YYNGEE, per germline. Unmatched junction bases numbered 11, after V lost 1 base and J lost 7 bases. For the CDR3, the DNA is TGTGCCAGCAGCGTATTGAGACAGGGGGGTCTGGGGACCCAGTACTTC. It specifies CASSVLRQGGLGTQYF.

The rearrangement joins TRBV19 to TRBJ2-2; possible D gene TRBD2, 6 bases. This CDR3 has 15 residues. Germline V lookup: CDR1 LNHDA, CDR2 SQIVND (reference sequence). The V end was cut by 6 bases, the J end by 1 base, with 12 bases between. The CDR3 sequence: CASRTGTQNTGELFF. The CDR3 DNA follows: TGTGCCAGTAGGACCGGGACTCAGAACACCGGGGAGCTGTTTTTT.